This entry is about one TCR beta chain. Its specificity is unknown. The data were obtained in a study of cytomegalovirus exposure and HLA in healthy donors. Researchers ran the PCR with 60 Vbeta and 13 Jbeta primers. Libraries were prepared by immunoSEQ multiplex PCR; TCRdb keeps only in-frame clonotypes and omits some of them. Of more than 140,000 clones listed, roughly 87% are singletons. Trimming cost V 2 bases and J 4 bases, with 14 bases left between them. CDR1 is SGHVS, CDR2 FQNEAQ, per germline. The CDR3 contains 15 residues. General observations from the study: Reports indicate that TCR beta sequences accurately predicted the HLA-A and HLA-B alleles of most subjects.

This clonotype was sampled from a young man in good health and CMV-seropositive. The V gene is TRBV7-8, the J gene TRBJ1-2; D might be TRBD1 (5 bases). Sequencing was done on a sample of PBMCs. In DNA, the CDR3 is TGTGCCAGCAGCTTAACTGGGGCGGCAGCCTATGGCTACACCTTC. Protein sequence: CASSLTGAAAYGYTF.